The TCR beta chain under discussion was sequenced for a study of T-cell memory formation after mild COVID-19. V dropped 9 bases and J dropped 5; count of bases not matched to a gene: 14. Germline V lookup: CDR1 MNHNY, CDR2 SVGAGI (reference sequence). The CDR3 is 15 residues long. TCRdb re-derived calls from the 5' RACE reads in MiXCR, one entry per CDR3 protein. Of about 540,000 distinct CDR3 sequences in the sample, about 20% were seen once. This clonotype was picked up a small number of times. This clonotype originated in an adult woman who had mild COVID-19 (a few samples of this study predate the infection). Cell type and time point are not known. The chain combines TRBV6-6 with TRBJ2-5, with TRBD2 matching 8 bases. Sequencing used PBMCs or a T cell subset sorted from them (not recorded which). DNA of the CDR3: TGTGCCAGTACTACACAGAGCGGGGGAAGCGAGACCCAGTACTTC. Its translation is CASTTQSGGSETQYF.